This T cell receptor beta chain was sequenced in a study of cytomegalovirus exposure and HLA in healthy donors. Regarding the study as a whole: Some 150 TCR beta chains were listed as cytomegalovirus-associated.

Deletions cut 5 bases from V and 0 bases from J, with 11 bases between. The CDR3 consists of 13 residues. Germline assignment: CDR1 GTSNPN and CDR2 SVGIG (reference sequence). The study ran its PCR with 60 Vbeta and 13 Jbeta primers. TCRdb keeps only in-frame clones here, not all; method: immunoSEQ multiplex PCR. This table holds 200,000 to 250,000 clones, roughly 70% found once. As for this clone: Its matching antigen is unknown.

This TCR was sampled from a woman in her twenties or thirties in good health and CMV-seronegative. Sequenced sample: PBMCs. This sequence joins TRBV30 and TRBJ2-7; tentative D call: TRBD2 (6 bases). The CDR3 region has the DNA TGTGCCTGGGGGACGGGGGTCTCCTACGAGCAGTACTTC. This encodes CAWGTGVSYEQYF.